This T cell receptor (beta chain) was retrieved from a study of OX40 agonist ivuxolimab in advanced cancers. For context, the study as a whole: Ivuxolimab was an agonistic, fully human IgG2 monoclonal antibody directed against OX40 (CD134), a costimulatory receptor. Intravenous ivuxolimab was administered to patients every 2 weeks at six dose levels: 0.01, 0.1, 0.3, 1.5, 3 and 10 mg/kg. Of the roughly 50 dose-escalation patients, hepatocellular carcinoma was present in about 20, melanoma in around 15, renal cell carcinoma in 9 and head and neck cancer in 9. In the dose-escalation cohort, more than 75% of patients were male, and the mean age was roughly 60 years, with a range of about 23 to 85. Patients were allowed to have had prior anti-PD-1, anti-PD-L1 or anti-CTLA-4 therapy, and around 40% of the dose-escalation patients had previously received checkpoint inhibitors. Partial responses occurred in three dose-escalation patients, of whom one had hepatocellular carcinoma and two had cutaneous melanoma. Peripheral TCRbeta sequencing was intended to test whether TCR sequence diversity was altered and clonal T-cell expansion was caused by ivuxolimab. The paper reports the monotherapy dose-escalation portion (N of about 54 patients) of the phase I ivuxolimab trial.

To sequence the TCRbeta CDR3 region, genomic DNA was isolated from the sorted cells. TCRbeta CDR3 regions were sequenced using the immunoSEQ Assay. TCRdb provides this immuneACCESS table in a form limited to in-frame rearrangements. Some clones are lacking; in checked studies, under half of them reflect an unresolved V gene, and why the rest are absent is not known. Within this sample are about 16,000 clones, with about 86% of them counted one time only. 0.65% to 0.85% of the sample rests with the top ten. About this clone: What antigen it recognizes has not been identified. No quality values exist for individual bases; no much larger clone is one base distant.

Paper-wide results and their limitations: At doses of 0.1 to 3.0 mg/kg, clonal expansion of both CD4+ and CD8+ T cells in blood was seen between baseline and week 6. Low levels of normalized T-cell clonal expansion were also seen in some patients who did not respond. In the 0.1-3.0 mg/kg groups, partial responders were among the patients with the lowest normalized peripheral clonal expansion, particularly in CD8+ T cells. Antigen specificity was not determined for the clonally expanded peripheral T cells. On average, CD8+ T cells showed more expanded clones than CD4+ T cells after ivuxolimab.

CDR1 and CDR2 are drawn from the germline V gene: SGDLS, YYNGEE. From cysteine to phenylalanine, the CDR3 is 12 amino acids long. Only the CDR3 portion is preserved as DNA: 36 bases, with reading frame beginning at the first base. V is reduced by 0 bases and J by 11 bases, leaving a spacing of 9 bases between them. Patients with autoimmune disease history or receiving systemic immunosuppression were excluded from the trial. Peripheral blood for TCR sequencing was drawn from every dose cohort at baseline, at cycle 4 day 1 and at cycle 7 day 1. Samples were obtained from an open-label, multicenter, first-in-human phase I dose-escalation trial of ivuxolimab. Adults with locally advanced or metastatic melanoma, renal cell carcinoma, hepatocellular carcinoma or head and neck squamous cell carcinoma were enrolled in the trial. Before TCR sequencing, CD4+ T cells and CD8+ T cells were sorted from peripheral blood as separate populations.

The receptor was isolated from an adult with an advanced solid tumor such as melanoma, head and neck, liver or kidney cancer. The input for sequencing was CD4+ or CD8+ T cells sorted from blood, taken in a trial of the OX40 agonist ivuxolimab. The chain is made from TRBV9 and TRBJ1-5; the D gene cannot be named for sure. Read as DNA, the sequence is TGTGCCAGCAGCGTAGACGTTGGGGCCCAGCATTTT. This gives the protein CASSVDVGAQHF.